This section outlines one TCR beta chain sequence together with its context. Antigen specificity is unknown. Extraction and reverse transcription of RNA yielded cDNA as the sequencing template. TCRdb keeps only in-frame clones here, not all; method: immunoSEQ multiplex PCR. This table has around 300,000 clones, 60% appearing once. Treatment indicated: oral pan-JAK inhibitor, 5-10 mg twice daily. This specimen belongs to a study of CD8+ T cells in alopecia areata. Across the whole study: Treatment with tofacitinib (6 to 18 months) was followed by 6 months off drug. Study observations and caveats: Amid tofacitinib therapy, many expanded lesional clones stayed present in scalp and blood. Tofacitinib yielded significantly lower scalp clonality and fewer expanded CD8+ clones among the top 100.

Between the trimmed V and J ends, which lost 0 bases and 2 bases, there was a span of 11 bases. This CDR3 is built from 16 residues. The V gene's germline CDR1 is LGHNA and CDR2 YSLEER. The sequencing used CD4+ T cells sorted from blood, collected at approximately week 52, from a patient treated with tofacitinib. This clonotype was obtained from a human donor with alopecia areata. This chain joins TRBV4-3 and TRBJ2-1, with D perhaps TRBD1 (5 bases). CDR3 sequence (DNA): TGCGCCAGCAGCCAAGATGGTGACAGCGCCTACAATGAGCAGTTCTTC. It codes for CASSQDGDSAYNEQFF.